The clone carrying this T cell receptor (beta chain) has at least ten counts. Its target is not known. The study tagged each TCR cDNA molecule with a unique molecular identifier. MiXCR, applied by TCRdb to the 5' RACE reads, yields one record per CDR3 protein. The table lists thousands of distinct CDR3 sequences, about 4% of them singletons. The sample comes from a study of spatial heterogeneity in lung cancer. Study-wide results and caveats: The estimate shows that only around 7% of tumor T cells were covered for alpha and roughly 14% for beta chains. Mutation counts in tumors were tracked by counts of expanded intratumoral alpha and beta TCRs. There was tracking of ubiquitous and regional nonsynonymous mutations by the respective counts of ubiquitous and regional expanded TCRs.

Time point specified: sample taken at primary tumor resection. The CDR3 extends over 16 amino acids. V lost 3 bases to trimming and J lost 5 bases, with 20 bases between them. CDR1 is SGHNT and CDR2 is YYREEE in the germline V gene (reference sequence). The chain links TRBV5-4 to TRBJ1-1; the D gene is possibly TRBD1 (5 bases). This clonotype was obtained from a male donor with early-stage non-small cell lung cancer. This material consisted of lung tumor tissue, taken at surgery. CDR3 protein: CASSSQHSDSETEAFF. The CDR3 DNA sequence: TGTGCCAGCAGCTCCCAACACAGCGACAGCGAAACTGAAGCTTTCTTT.